A single sample is the source of the 10 T cell receptor beta chains below, sequenced in a study of OX40 agonist ivuxolimab in advanced cancers. The assay was immunoSEQ multiplex PCR, and TCRdb's table has in-frame clones only and misses some. This table has some 44,000 clones, approximately 83% appearing once. The sequencing used CD4+ or CD8+ T cells sorted from blood, collected in a trial of the OX40 agonist ivuxolimab. These TCRs come from an adult with an advanced solid tumor such as melanoma, head and neck, liver or kidney cancer.

The rearrangement uses TRBV2 and TRBJ2-1; D possibly corresponds to TRBD2 (6 bases). Trimming removed 1 base from V and 9 bases from J, with 10 bases in between. Germline CDR1 SNHLY, CDR2 FYNNEI. CDR3 length: 13 residues. CDR3 loop: CASSEEAAGEQFF. Here the CDR3 DNA reads TGTGCCAGCAGTGAAGAGGCAGCGGGTGAGCAGTTCTTC.

This chain joins TRBV5-1 and TRBJ2-6; D not resolved. Trimming removed 0 bases from V and 2 bases from J, with 9 bases in between. Germline lookup yields CDR1 SGHRS and CDR2 YFSETQ. The CDR3 is made up of 16 amino acids. CDR3 in amino acids: CASSLDVGAGANVLTF. CDR3 nucleotides: TGCGCCAGCAGCTTGGATGTCGGCGCTGGGGCCAACGTCCTGACTTTC. The whole variable domain, filled in from reference TRBV5-1 and TRBJ2-6, reads KAGVTQTPRYLIKTRGQQVTLSCSPISGHRSVSWYQQTPGQGLQFLFEYFSETQRNKGNFPGRFSGRQFSNSRSEMNVSTLELGDSALYLCASSLDVGAGANVLTFGAGSRLTVL.

The CDR3 sequence is CASSPNTGGEQYF. Here the CDR3 DNA reads TGTGCCAGCAGCCCAAACACAGGGGGCGAGCAGTACTTC. The rearrangement uses TRBV9 and TRBJ2-7; 8 bases align to TRBD1. The CDR3 loop spans 13 amino acids. Germline CDR1 SGDLS, CDR2 YYNGEE. The V and J ends lost 4 bases and 6 bases, in that order; junction bases with no gene match: 6.

The rearrangement joins TRBV7-2 to TRBJ1-3; 8 bases match TRBD1. From germline, CDR1 is SGHTA and CDR2 FQGNSA. The V and J ends lost 5 bases and 1 base, in that order; junction bases with no gene match: 4. This CDR3 comprises 15 residues. For the CDR3, the DNA is TGTGCCAGCAGCGCCGACAGGGGTTCTGGAAACACCATATATTTT. Its protein is CASSADRGSGNTIYF.

The chain uses TRBV7-2 and TRBJ2-2, with TRBD1 matching over 8 bases. The length of the CDR3 is 15 residues. The trim removed 1 base at V and 7 bases at J, leaving 5 bases unmatched. Germline CDR1 is SGHTA and CDR2 is FQGNSA. This chain's CDR3 is CASSLEPGGHGELFF. The CDR3 DNA reads as TGTGCCAGCAGCTTAGAGCCAGGGGGCCACGGGGAGCTGTTTTTT. Supplemented by reference TRBV7-2 and TRBJ2-2, the full variable domain reads GAGVSQSPSNKVTEKGKDVELRCDPISGHTALYWYRQSLGQGLEFLIYFQGNSAPDKSGLPSDRFSAERTGGSVSTLTIQRTQQEDSAVYLCASSLEPGGHGELFFGEGSRLTVL.

The V and J genes are TRBV5-3 and TRBJ2-7; D is unresolved. TRBV5-3 falls under the ORF class, with uncertain function. V lost 0 bases and J lost 2, with 9 bases in between. CDR3 size: 14 residues. CDR3 amino acids: CARSLVQSAYEQYF. CDR3 sequence (DNA): TGTGCCAGAAGCTTGGTGCAATCAGCCTACGAGCAGTACTTC.

The rearrangement links TRBV2 to TRBJ1-1, with D possibly TRBD1 on 6 matching bases. The germline CDR1 and CDR2 sequences are SNHLY and FYNNEI. The V gene lost 6 bases and the J gene lost 0 bases, with 11 bases spanning the gap. The CDR3 sequence is 14 residues long. The CDR3 reads CASRERGVNTEAFF. In DNA form, the CDR3 reads TGTGCCAGCAGAGAGAGGGGGGTGAACACTGAAGCTTTCTTT.

V is TRBV5-4 and J is TRBJ2-5, with a possible D match to TRBD2 (7 bases). The germline V gene has CDR1 SGHNT and CDR2 YYREEE (reference sequence). The V end lost 3 bases, the J end lost 0 bases, and 18 bases lay between the germline ends. CDR3 length: 17 residues. CDR3 sequence: CASSWGLAEGDQETQYF. The DNA for the CDR3 is TGTGCCAGCAGCTGGGGGCTAGCGGAGGGAGACCAAGAGACCCAGTACTTC. Variable domain in full (rest from reference TRBV5-4 and TRBJ2-5): ETGVTQSPTHLIKTRGQQVTLRCSSQSGHNTVSWYQQALGQGPQFIFQYYREEENGRGNFPPRFSGLQFPNYSSELNVNALELDDSALYLCASSWGLAEGDQETQYFGPGTRLLVL.

The V gene is TRBV6-6, the J gene TRBJ1-2; D is uncertain. V was clipped by 5 bases and J by 2 bases, with 9 bases between them. The CDR3 spans 13 residues. Germline values: CDR1 MNHNY, CDR2 SVGAGI (reference sequence). Here the CDR3 DNA reads TGTGCCAGCAGTCACGACGGGAACTATGGCTACACCTTC. Residues: CASSHDGNYGYTF.

The chain carries TRBV7-6 and TRBJ2-7; perhaps TRBD1 as D (9 bases). The CDR3 has 18 residues. Germline CDR1 and CDR2: SGHVS and FNYEAQ. Between the trimmed V and J ends, which lost 4 bases and 2 bases, there was a span of 24 bases. CDR3 coding DNA: TGTGCCAGCAGCTGGAGGGACAGGGAGCCGGGAGGGCCCTACGAGCAGTACTTC. This translates into CASSWRDREPGGPYEQYF.